This T cell receptor (beta chain) was retrieved from a study of human T cells and chemical hapten exposure. Across the whole study: For the roughly 23-week duration of the study, patients were given weekly doses of diphenylcyclopropenone on the scalp. Predominantly women, the patients had alopecia areata, totalis or universalis.

Time point here: pre-sensitization, week 0. The sample's treatment: therapeutic diphenylcyclopropenone sensitization with weekly scalp DPC. This clonotype was picked up a small number of times. Each CDR3 protein is one row after TCRdb ran MiXCR on the RACE reads. The sample has over 300,000 distinct CDR3 sequences, 5% to 6.5% seen once. The origin of this receptor is a woman aged 45-65 years with alopecia areata. Some clones in this sample may be carry-over from other donors' samples. The starting material was whole blood, obtained in connection with sensitization to the hapten diphenylcyclopropenone (DPC).

The CDR3 DNA sequence: TGTGCCATCAGTGAGCCGGGACAGGGGTTCGATGAGCAGTTCTTC. Translated: CAISEPGQGFDEQFF. This chain connects TRBV10-3 to TRBJ2-1; TRBD1 aligns across 10 bases. V shed 2 bases and J 8 bases; nucleotides not matched to a gene: 6. In germline, CDR1 is ENHRY, CDR2 SYGVKD. The CDR3 is 15 amino acids.